This section outlines one TCR beta chain sequence together with its context. The CDR3 has 15 residues. Germline-derived CDR1 and CDR2 are ENHRY and SYGVKD. V lost 6 bases and J lost 0, with 9 bases in between. Clones were read by immunoSEQ multiplex PCR, and TCRdb kept only the in-frame ones, dropping some. The sample carries roughly 73,000 clones, 70% to 90% recorded once. This entry belongs to a study of blood T cell repertoires in COVID-19. Study overall: Researchers got acute and convalescent COVID-19 samples from the United States, Italy and Spain. PBMCs, B-cell-depleted T cells, or T cells provided the cDNA or gDNA that made up the material.

The TCR comes from a man between 65 and 80 years old with active or convalescent COVID-19. The sequencing sample was made of peripheral blood. The chain recombines TRBV10-3 with TRBJ2-6; D ambiguous. The CDR3 DNA reads TGTGCCATCAGGCGAGGTAGCTCTGGGGCCAACGTCCTGACTTTC. This gives the protein CAIRRGSSGANVLTF.